This T cell receptor beta chain comes out of a study of blood T cell repertoires in COVID-19. On the study more broadly: PBMCs, B-cell-depleted T cells, or T cells provided the cDNA or gDNA that made up the material.

Profiled with immunoSEQ multiplex PCR; TCRdb holds only in-frame clones, not every one. The sample has about 200,000 clones; 88% are singletons. Deletions cut 8 bases from V and 9 bases from J, with 16 bases between. The CDR3 contains 12 residues. Germline CDR1 SNHLY, CDR2 FYNNEI. The chain joins TRBV2 to TRBJ1-2; no clear D gene. This receptor was taken from a man between 18 and 29 years old with active or convalescent COVID-19. Specimen: peripheral blood. The CDR3 region has the DNA TGTGCCAGCCTATGGGTCTTCGGGAGCTACACCTTC. It is translated as CASLWVFGSYTF.